A selection of T cell receptor beta chains follows, all from one sample in a study of blood T cell repertoires in COVID-19. The data were produced by immunoSEQ multiplex PCR, yet TCRdb's version contains in-frame clones alone and is incomplete. The table records about 220,000 clones, about four fifths of them present only once. Sequencing used PBMCs or T cells enriched from blood (not recorded which). Receptors were obtained from a woman in her thirties or forties with acute COVID-19. The CDR3 runs from the conserved cysteine through the conserved F or W. D genes are given only for firm matches. Only some rows state a clone size, as once, few, many or a class for expanded clones.

D gene: TRBD1
clone size: .
V gene: TRBV2
J gene: TRBJ1-1
CDR3 protein: CASTGGKNTEAFF
CDR3 DNA: TGTGCCAGCACAGGGGGGAAAAACACTGAAGCTTTCTTT

D gene: .
clone size: .
V gene: TRBV28
J gene: TRBJ1-5
CDR3 protein: CASSSPRGNQPQHF
CDR3 DNA: TGTGCCAGCAGTTCCCCCAGGGGCAATCAGCCCCAGCATTTT

D gene: .
clone size: .
V gene: TRBV3-1/TRBV3-2
J gene: TRBJ1-3
CDR3 protein: CASSQEGRDTIYF
CDR3 DNA: TGTGCCAGCAGCCAAGAGGGGAGGGACACCATATATTTT

D gene: TRBD2
clone size: .
V gene: TRBV28
J gene: TRBJ2-7
CDR3 protein: CASSLLTSGNYEQYF
CDR3 DNA: TGTGCCAGCAGCCTCCTCACTAGCGGGAACTACGAGCAGTACTTC

D gene: TRBD1
clone size: .
V gene: TRBV10-3
J gene: TRBJ2-3
CDR3 protein: CAISNGQGTTDTQYF
CDR3 DNA: TGTGCCATCAGTAATGGACAGGGGACCACAGATACGCAGTATTTT

D gene: .
clone size: .
V gene: TRBV11-2
J gene: TRBJ1-3
CDR3 protein: CASSLARSGNTIYF
CDR3 DNA: TGTGCCAGCAGCTTAGCCAGATCTGGAAACACCATATATTTT

D gene: .
clone size: .
V gene: TRBV12-5
J gene: TRBJ2-3
CDR3 protein: CASGFGVPGDTQYF
CDR3 DNA: TGTGCTAGTGGTTTCGGGGTTCCCGGAGATACGCAGTATTTT

D gene: .
clone size: .
V gene: TRBV28
J gene: TRBJ1-6
CDR3 protein: CASSTMGRGNPPLHF
CDR3 DNA: TGTGCCAGCTCCACCATGGGCAGGGGTAACCCACCCCTCCACTTT

D gene: .
clone size: once
V gene: TRBV12-3/TRBV12-4
J gene: TRBJ1-2
CDR3 protein: CASRPGWSYGYTF
CDR3 DNA: TGTGCCAGCAGGCCCGGGTGGAGCTATGGCTACACCTTC

D gene: TRBD2
clone size: .
V gene: TRBV27
J gene: TRBJ2-1
CDR3 protein: CASSPWTSGFFVNEQFF
CDR3 DNA: TGTGCCAGCAGTCCGTGGACTAGCGGGTTTTTCGTCAATGAGCAGTTCTTC

D gene: .
clone size: .
V gene: TRBV10-3
J gene: TRBJ2-2
CDR3 protein: CAISESDVAGFLNTGELFF
CDR3 DNA: TGTGCCATCAGTGAGTCGGATGTAGCAGGGTTCTTGAACACCGGGGAGCTGTTTTTT